The T cell receptor beta chain described here comes from a study of T-cell reconstitution after alpha-beta-depleted transplantation in children. V lost 6 bases to trimming and J lost 2 bases; unmatched junction nucleotides: 4. This CDR3 has 14 residues. Per the germline V gene, CDR1 is SQVTM and CDR2 is ANQGSEA. A library of TCRbeta sequences, prepared with unique molecular identifiers, was generated. TCRdb ran MiXCR on the PCR reads and lists one entry per CDR3 protein. The sample holds roughly 300,000 distinct CDR3 sequences, 9.5% to 10% seen once. The chain recombines TRBV29-1 with TRBJ2-2; 9 bases fit TRBD1. The sequence came from a human donor who donated a stem cell graft to a child with SCID. Sequencing was performed on PBMCs from the stem cell graft donor, taken from the stem cell graft. The CDR3 sequence: CSVDRGGNTGELFF. The CDR3 DNA reads as TGCAGCGTGGACAGGGGAGGAAACACCGGGGAGCTGTTTTTT.